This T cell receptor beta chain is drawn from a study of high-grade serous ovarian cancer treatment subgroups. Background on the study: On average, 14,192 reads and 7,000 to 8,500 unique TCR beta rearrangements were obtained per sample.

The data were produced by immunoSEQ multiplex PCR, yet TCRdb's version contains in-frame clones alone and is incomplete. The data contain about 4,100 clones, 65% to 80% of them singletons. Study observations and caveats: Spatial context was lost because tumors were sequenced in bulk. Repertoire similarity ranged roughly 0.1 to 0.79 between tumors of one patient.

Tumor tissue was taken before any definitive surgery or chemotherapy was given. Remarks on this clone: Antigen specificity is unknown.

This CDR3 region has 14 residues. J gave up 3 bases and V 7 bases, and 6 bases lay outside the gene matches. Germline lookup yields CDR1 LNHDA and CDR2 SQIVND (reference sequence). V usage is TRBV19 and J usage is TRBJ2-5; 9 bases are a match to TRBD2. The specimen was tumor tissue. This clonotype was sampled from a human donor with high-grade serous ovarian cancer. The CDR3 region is CASKSGGPEETQYF. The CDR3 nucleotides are TGTGCCAGTAAAAGCGGGGGGCCCGAAGAGACCCAGTACTTC.